These 28 T cell receptor beta chains were all obtained from the same sample, sequenced in a study of STAT3 mutations in large granular lymphocyte leukemia. The study's findings and limits: In T-cell large granular lymphocyte leukemia, about half of patients showed multiple immunodominant subclonotypes.

Their specific antigens are unknown. The repertoire was sequenced with immunoSEQ multiplex PCR; TCRdb's copy has only in-frame clones and lacks some. Among a few thousand clones, roughly 45% were seen once, and the ten largest hold about three fifths. The sequencing sample was made of peripheral blood mononuclear cells. These receptors originate from a man aged 50 to 60 with T-cell large granular lymphocyte leukemia. Some clones in this sample may be carry-over from other donors' samples.

The genes are TRBV7-9 and TRBJ2-7; no reliable D call. Germline values: CDR1 SEHNR, CDR2 FQNEAQ (reference sequence). CDR3 length: 13 amino acids. V lost 0 bases and J lost 7, with 10 bases in between. The CDR3 spells CASSLAGSLEQYF. In DNA, the CDR3 is TGTGCCAGCAGCTTAGCGGGATCTTTGGAGCAGTACTTC. Looking up the rest from reference TRBV7-9 and TRBJ2-7 gives the full variable domain: DTGVSQNPRHKITKRGQNVTFRCDPISEHNRLYWYRQTLGQGPEFLTYFQNEAQLEKSRLLSDRFSAERPKGSFSTLEIQRTEQGDSAMYLCASSLAGSLEQYFGPGTRLTVT.

This chain links TRBV5-4 with TRBJ2-7; TRBD1 matches 9 bases. There are 15 residues in the CDR3. Germline V lookup: CDR1 SGHNT, CDR2 YYREEE (reference sequence). The V gene end was trimmed by 4 bases and the J gene end by 6 bases; junction bases not matched to a gene: 11. CDR3 in amino acids: CASSPQGQGGGEQYF. For the CDR3, the DNA is TGTGCCAGCAGCCCCCAGGGACAGGGAGGAGGCGAGCAGTACTTC. The variable domain in full, with the rest retrieved from reference TRBV5-4 and TRBJ2-7, is ETGVTQSPTHLIKTRGQQVTLRCSSQSGHNTVSWYQQALGQGPQFIFQYYREEENGRGNFPPRFSGLQFPNYSSELNVNALELDDSALYLCASSPQGQGGGEQYFGPGTRLTVT.

This clone turned up a few times. The chain links TRBV7-2 to TRBJ1-1; D is ambiguous. CDR1 is SGHTA and CDR2 is FQGNSA in the germline V gene. The CDR3 extends over 13 amino acids. V was clipped by 5 bases and J by 7 bases, with 14 bases between them. The DNA of the CDR3 is TGTGCCAGCAGCACCTTGACGCTCTATGAAGCTTTCTTT. It translates to CASSTLTLYEAFF. The whole variable domain, filled in from reference TRBV7-2 and TRBJ1-1, reads GAGVSQSPSNKVTEKGKDVELRCDPISGHTALYWYRQSLGQGLEFLIYFQGNSAPDKSGLPSDRFSAERTGGSVSTLTIQRTQQEDSAVYLCASSTLTLYEAFFGQGTRLTVV.

The chain joins TRBV5-1 to TRBJ2-5, with 12 bases fitting TRBD2. The germline V gene encodes CDR1 SGHRS and CDR2 YFSETQ. V lost 0 bases, J lost 0 bases, and 3 bases stayed unmatched. The CDR3 totals 17 residues. The CDR3 coding sequence is TGCGCCAGCAGCTTGGGAGGACTAGCGGGGCACCAAGAGACCCAGTACTTC. This sequence encodes CASSLGGLAGHQETQYF.

CDR3 region: CASSTGQLSPLHF. CDR3 coding DNA: TGTGCCAGCAGCACGGGACAGCTATCACCCCTCCACTTT. The rearrangement uses TRBV5-6 and TRBJ1-6, with TRBD1 matching over 7 bases. CDR1 is SGHDT and CDR2 is YYEEEE in the germline V gene. The J segment lost 10 bases and the V segment lost 4 bases, leaving 5 bases of the junction unmatched. The length of the CDR3 is 13 residues.

This chain connects TRBV5-1 to TRBJ1-6, with 9 bases that match TRBD1. The CDR3 extends over 15 amino acids. Losses at the gene ends were 1 base for V and 9 bases for J; bases not matched to a gene: 5. CDR1 and CDR2 (germline): SGHRS, YFSETQ. CDR3 DNA: TGCGCCAGCAGCTTGCAGGGACAGGGACTTTCACCCCTCCACTTT. Amino acids: CASSLQGQGLSPLHF. Filled out from reference TRBV5-1 and TRBJ1-6, the complete variable domain reads KAGVTQTPRYLIKTRGQQVTLSCSPISGHRSVSWYQQTPGQGLQFLFEYFSETQRNKGNFPGRFSGRQFSNSRSEMNVSTLELGDSALYLCASSLQGQGLSPLHFGNGTRLTVT.

The rearrangement links TRBV9 to TRBJ2-3, with D perhaps TRBD1 (6 bases). This CDR3 is 14 amino acids long. In germline, CDR1 is SGDLS, CDR2 YYNGEE. V shed 4 bases and J shed 2 bases, with 11 bases lying between them. The CDR3 sequence: CASSPGQITDTQYF. DNA of the CDR3: TGTGCCAGCAGCCCCGGACAGATCACAGATACGCAGTATTTT.

This clone is a singleton in its sample. The V call is TRBV7-2, the J call TRBJ2-5; D is ambiguous. Germline assignment: CDR1 SGHTA and CDR2 FQGNSA. The length of the CDR3 is 13 residues. V was shortened by 5 bases and J by 5 bases, with 12 bases between the two germline ends. Written as DNA, the CDR3 is TGTGCCAGCAGCCGCCGGTTGAGGGAGACCCAGTACTTC. Encoded protein: CASSRRLRETQYF. Variable domain in full (rest from reference TRBV7-2 and TRBJ2-5): GAGVSQSPSNKVTEKGKDVELRCDPISGHTALYWYRQSLGQGLEFLIYFQGNSAPDKSGLPSDRFSAERTGGSVSTLTIQRTQQEDSAVYLCASSRRLRETQYFGPGTRLLVL.

This clone occurred a few times. The chain has TRBV28 and TRBJ1-5; D call uncertain. The germline gives CDR1 MDHEN, CDR2 SYDVKM. V lost 2 bases and J lost 2, with 13 bases in between. The CDR3 contains 16 residues. CDR3: CASSLIGWDGNQPQHF. In DNA, the CDR3 is TGTGCCAGCAGTTTAATCGGATGGGATGGCAATCAGCCCCAGCATTTT.

This clone was seen more than once but under ten times. The V call is TRBV7-9, the J call TRBJ2-3; 7 positions match TRBD1. This CDR3 region has 12 residues. Germline CDR1 and CDR2: SEHNR and FQNEAQ (reference sequence). Germline trimming cut 7 bases from V and 4 bases from J; bases unmatched to any gene: 2. CDR3 bases: TGTGCCAGCAACAGGGGTCCAGATACGCAGTATTTT. Translated, it gives CASNRGPDTQYF.

This chain uses TRBV18 with TRBJ2-7; D unclear. The V gene lost 1 base and the J gene lost 7 bases, with 14 bases spanning the gap. Germline CDR1 reads KGHSH; CDR2 reads LQKENI. The CDR3 is made up of 14 amino acids. The CDR3 region has the DNA TGTGCCAGCTCACCACAGAGTCTTTTGGCGGAGCAGTACTTC. Its protein product is CASSPQSLLAEQYF.

This clone turned up a few times. V is TRBV27 and J is TRBJ2-7; weak D call: TRBD1 (7 bases). The CDR3 runs 13 residues. Germline V gives CDR1 MNHEY, CDR2 SMNVEV (reference sequence). V was cut by 11 bases and J by 3 bases, with 17 bases left in between. CDR3 protein: CARQGGGNYEQYF. The DNA of the CDR3 is TGTGCCCGCCAAGGAGGGGGCAACTACGAGCAGTACTTC.

The chain carries TRBV5-1 and TRBJ2-7; no reliable D call. Germline V gene sequence: CDR1 SGHRS, CDR2 YFSETQ. The V end was cut by 5 bases, the J end by 2 bases, with 17 bases between. This CDR3 contains 15 residues. CDR3 loop: CASSMASSPTYEQYF. The CDR3 DNA is TGCGCCAGCAGTATGGCTTCTTCCCCAACCTACGAGCAGTACTTC.

This chain links TRBV18 with TRBJ2-1, with D maybe TRBD1 (6 bases). This CDR3 is built from 15 residues. The V end was cut by 6 bases, the J end by 1 base, with 13 bases between. Germline-derived CDR1 and CDR2 are KGHSH and LQKENI. The CDR3: CASSLTGYSYNEQFF. In DNA form, the CDR3 reads TGTGCCAGCTCCCTAACAGGGTATTCCTACAATGAGCAGTTCTTC.

This clone is medium-sized by share. The chain has TRBV18 and TRBJ2-2; D remains ambiguous. The CDR3 sequence is 11 residues long. The germline CDR1 and CDR2 sequences are KGHSH and LQKENI. Trimming removed 8 bases from V and 7 bases from J, with 8 bases in between. CDR3 sequence reads: CASPLGGELFF. The CDR3 DNA reads as TGTGCCAGCCCCCTTGGCGGGGAGCTGTTTTTT.

The rearrangement joins TRBV5-4 to TRBJ2-7; D uncertain. The germline CDR1 and CDR2 sequences are SGHNT and YYREEE (reference sequence). The CDR3 is made up of 14 amino acids. Trimming stripped 6 bases from V and 6 bases from J, with 19 bases between. The CDR3 spells CASTLPGRVGEQYF. The CDR3 region has the DNA TGTGCCAGCACCCTACCCGGTCGGGTTGGCGAGCAGTACTTC. Supplemented by reference TRBV5-4 and TRBJ2-7, the full variable domain reads ETGVTQSPTHLIKTRGQQVTLRCSSQSGHNTVSWYQQALGQGPQFIFQYYREEENGRGNFPPRFSGLQFPNYSSELNVNALELDDSALYLCASTLPGRVGEQYFGPGTRLTVT.

The chain is built from TRBV23-1 and TRBJ1-1; D is undetermined. TRBV23-1 is treated as an ORF (open reading frame) with a function not yet certain. Deletions cut 8 bases from V and 4 bases from J, with 11 bases between. This CDR3 contains 12 residues. Here the CDR3 reads CASARTPTEAFF. The CDR3 DNA is TGCGCCAGCGCCCGGACGCCCACTGAAGCTTTCTTT.

This clone is deemed medium-sized (0.01 to 0.1%). V gene TRBV7-3 combines with J gene TRBJ1-6; the match to TRBD1 covers 8 bases. CDR1 is SGHTA, CDR2 FQGTGA, per germline. This CDR3 has 14 amino acids. Losses at the gene ends were 5 bases for V and 8 bases for J; bases not matched to a gene: 5. CDR3 region: CASSPGQGDSPLHF. CDR3 DNA sequence: TGTGCCAGCAGCCCCGGACAGGGAGATTCACCCCTCCACTTT.

This clone showed up many times. The gene calls are TRBV5-8 and TRBJ1-1, with 8 bases that match TRBD1. The CDR3 is 17 residues long. Looked up from germline, CDR1 is SGHTS and CDR2 is YDEGEE. V shed 1 base and J 0 bases; nucleotides not matched to a gene: 8. The CDR3 region has the DNA TGTGCCAGCAGCTTGCAGGGGGCGGGAGTTATGAACACTGAAGCTTTCTTT. Translating gives CASSLQGAGVMNTEAFF.

This clone was found a few times. This sequence joins TRBV7-9 and TRBJ2-7; D is unresolved. Trimming removed 1 base at V and 4 bases at J, with 17 bases between. This CDR3 has 16 amino acids. CDR1 is SEHNR and CDR2 is FQNEAQ in the germline V gene (reference sequence). The DNA of the CDR3 is TGTGCCAGCAGCTTAGTACTATCTGGGCTTTTTTACGAGCAGTACTTC. This translates into CASSLVLSGLFYEQYF. Full variable domain (missing parts from reference TRBV7-9 and TRBJ2-7): DTGVSQNPRHKITKRGQNVTFRCDPISEHNRLYWYRQTLGQGPEFLTYFQNEAQLEKSRLLSDRFSAERPKGSFSTLEIQRTEQGDSAMYLCASSLVLSGLFYEQYFGPGTRLTVT.

This clone was seen a few times. V usage is TRBV5-6 and J usage is TRBJ2-7; a weak D match, TRBD2 (5 bases). Looked up from germline, CDR1 is SGHDT and CDR2 is YYEEEE. The CDR3 is made up of 12 amino acids. V was cut by 7 bases and J by 4 bases, with 12 bases left in between. The CDR3 is CASQEDGYEQYF. As DNA, the CDR3 is TGTGCCAGCCAGGAGGACGGTTACGAGCAGTACTTC.

This rearrangement joins TRBV27 to TRBJ2-3; D uncertain. This CDR3 is 13 amino acids long. V lost 2 bases and J 3 bases, leaving 6 bases between the germline ends. Germline CDR1 and CDR2: MNHEY and SMNVEV (reference sequence). CDR3 amino acids: CASSLVGTDTQYF. CDR3 in DNA: TGTGCCAGCAGTTTAGTGGGAACAGATACGCAGTATTTT.

Only a few counts were recorded for this clone. The chain employs TRBV5-6 and TRBJ2-1; the match to TRBD2 covers 7 bases. V dropped 1 base and J dropped 5; count of bases not matched to a gene: 6. Germline V gene data show CDR1 as SGHDT and CDR2 as YYEEEE. The CDR3 runs to 15 residues. As DNA, the CDR3 is TGTGCCAGCAGCTTGACGGGGGGAGGGGACAATGAGCAGTTCTTC. Translating it yields CASSLTGGGDNEQFF.

The genes are TRBV30 and TRBJ2-7; 7 bases map to TRBD1. With V trimmed by 5 bases and J by 4 bases, 2 bases remained unmatched. CDR3 length: 11 amino acids. Germline V gene lookup returns CDR1 GTSNPN and CDR2 SVGIG (reference sequence). CDR3 region: CAWGTVYEQYF. CDR3 bases: TGTGCCTGGGGGACAGTATACGAGCAGTACTTC. Complete variable domain (other parts from reference TRBV30 and TRBJ2-7): SQTIHQWPATLVQPVGSPLSLECTVEGTSNPNLYWYRQAAGRGLQLLFYSVGIGQISSEVPQNLSASRPQDRQFILSSKKLLLSDSGFYLCAWGTVYEQYFGPGTRLTVT.

The rearrangement links TRBV11-2 to TRBJ2-7; D unresolved. Germline CDR1 reads SGHAT; CDR2 reads FQNNGV. V was pared by 0 bases and J by 9 bases, with 9 bases between. The CDR3 spans 12 residues. The CDR3 loop is CASSLDRPRQYF. The CDR3 coding sequence is TGTGCCAGCAGCTTAGATCGCCCGAGGCAGTACTTC.

The chain recombines TRBV18 with TRBJ2-7; 8 bases line up with TRBD1. The J segment lost 5 bases and the V segment lost 4 bases, leaving 7 bases of the junction unmatched. The CDR3 length is 14 residues. The V gene's germline CDR1 is KGHSH and CDR2 LQKENI. The CDR3: CASSQDRGGNEQYF. The CDR3 DNA follows: TGTGCCAGCTCACAAGACAGGGGAGGCAACGAGCAGTACTTC.

The J gene is TRBJ2-7, the V gene TRBV9; 9 bases fit TRBD1. The length of the CDR3 is 16 residues. Trimming cost V 3 bases and J 6 bases; bases outside gene matches: 13. Germline V lookup: CDR1 SGDLS, CDR2 YYNGEE. The CDR3 sequence: CASSGLQGAVLGEQYF. In DNA form, the CDR3 reads TGTGCCAGCAGCGGATTACAGGGGGCGGTCTTAGGCGAGCAGTACTTC.

The chain links TRBV6-5 to TRBJ2-5; 7 nucleotides align to TRBD2. J was trimmed by 7 bases and V by 2 bases; bases with no gene match: 10. This CDR3 comprises 15 residues. Germline assignment: CDR1 MNHEY and CDR2 SVGAGI. CDR3: CASSYGRDLEGTQYF. The CDR3 DNA sequence: TGTGCCAGCAGTTACGGGAGGGATCTGGAAGGGACCCAGTACTTC.